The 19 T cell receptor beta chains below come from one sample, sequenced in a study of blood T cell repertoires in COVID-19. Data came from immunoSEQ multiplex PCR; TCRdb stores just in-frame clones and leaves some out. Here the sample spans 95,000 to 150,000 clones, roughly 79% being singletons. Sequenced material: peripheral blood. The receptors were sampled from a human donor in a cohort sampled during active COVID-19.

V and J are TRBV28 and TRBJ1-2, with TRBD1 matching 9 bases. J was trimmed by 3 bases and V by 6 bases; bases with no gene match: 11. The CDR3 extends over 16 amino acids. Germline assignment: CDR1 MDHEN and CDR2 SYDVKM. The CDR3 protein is CASSYAGTGKHYGYTF. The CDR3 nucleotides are TGTGCCAGCAGCTATGCCGGGACAGGGAAGCACTATGGCTACACCTTC.

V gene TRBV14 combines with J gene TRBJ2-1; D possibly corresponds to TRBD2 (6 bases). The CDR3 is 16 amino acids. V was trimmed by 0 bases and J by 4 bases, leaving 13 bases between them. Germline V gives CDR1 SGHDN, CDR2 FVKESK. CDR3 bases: TGTGCCAGCAGCCAAGATCGGGCTAGCGTGTACAATGAGCAGTTCTTC. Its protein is CASSQDRASVYNEQFF.

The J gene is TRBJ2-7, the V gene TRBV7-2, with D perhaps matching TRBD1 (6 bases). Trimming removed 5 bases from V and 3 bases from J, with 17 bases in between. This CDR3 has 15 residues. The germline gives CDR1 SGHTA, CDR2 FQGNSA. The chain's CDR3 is CASSVNGDIIYEQYF. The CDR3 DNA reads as TGTGCCAGCAGCGTAAACGGGGACATAATCTACGAGCAGTACTTC.

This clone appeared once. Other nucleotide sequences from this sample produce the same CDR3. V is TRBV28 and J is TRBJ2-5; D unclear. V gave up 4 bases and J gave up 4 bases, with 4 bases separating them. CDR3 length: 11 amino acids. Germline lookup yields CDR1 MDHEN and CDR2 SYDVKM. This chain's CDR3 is CASSSRETQYF. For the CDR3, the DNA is TGTGCCAGCAGTTCGAGAGAGACCCAGTACTTC. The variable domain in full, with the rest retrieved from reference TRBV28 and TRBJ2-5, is DVKVTQSSRYLVKRTGEKVFLECVQDMDHENMFWYRQDPGLGLRLIYFSYDVKMKEKGDIPEGYSVSREKKERFSLILESASTNQTSMYLCASSSRETQYFGPGTRLLVL.

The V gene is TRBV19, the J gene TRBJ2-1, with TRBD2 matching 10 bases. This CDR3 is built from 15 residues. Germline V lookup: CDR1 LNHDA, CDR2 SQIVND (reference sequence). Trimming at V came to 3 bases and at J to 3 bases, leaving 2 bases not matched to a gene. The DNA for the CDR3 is TGTGCCAGTAGTATCGGACTAGCGGTCTACAATGAGCAGTTCTTC. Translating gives CASSIGLAVYNEQFF.

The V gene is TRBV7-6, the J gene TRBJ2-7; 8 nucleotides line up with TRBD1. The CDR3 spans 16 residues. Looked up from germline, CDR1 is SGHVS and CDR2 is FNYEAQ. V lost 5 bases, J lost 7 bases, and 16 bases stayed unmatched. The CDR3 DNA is TGTGCCAGCAGCCCCCTGGCACAGGGGGGATTCCTGGAGCAGTACTTC. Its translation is CASSPLAQGGFLEQYF.

CDR3 DNA: TGCGCCAGCAGCCAAGGTCGGGACAGGGGGAGCTTCGTGCAGTACTTC. Residues: CASSQGRDRGSFVQYF. This chain uses TRBV4-1 with TRBJ2-7; 11 bases are shared with TRBD1. Germline CDR1 is MGHRA and CDR2 is YSYEKL. This CDR3 contains 16 residues. The ends lost 1 base at V and 9 bases at J; junction bases unmatched: 11.

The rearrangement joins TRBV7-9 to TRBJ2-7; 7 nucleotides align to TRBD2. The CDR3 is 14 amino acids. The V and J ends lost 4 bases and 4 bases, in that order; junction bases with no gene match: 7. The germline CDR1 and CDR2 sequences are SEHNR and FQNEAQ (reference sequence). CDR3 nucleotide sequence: TGTGCCAGCAGCTCCCCTTTGCGGGGGTACGAGCAGTACTTC. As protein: CASSSPLRGYEQYF. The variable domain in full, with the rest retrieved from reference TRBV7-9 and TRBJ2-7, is DTGVSQNPRHKITKRGQNVTFRCDPISEHNRLYWYRQTLGQGPEFLTYFQNEAQLEKSRLLSDRFSAERPKGSFSTLEIQRTEQGDSAMYLCASSSPLRGYEQYFGPGTRLTVT.

CDR3 in DNA: TGTGCCAGCAGCTTGGCCGTCCGTGGAAACACCATATATTTT. Amino acids: CASSLAVRGNTIYF. This chain uses TRBV5-6 with TRBJ1-3; no reliable D call. The CDR3 consists of 14 residues. The germline V and J ends were trimmed by 0 bases and 3 bases, with 7 bases remaining between them. The germline gives CDR1 SGHDT, CDR2 YYEEEE.

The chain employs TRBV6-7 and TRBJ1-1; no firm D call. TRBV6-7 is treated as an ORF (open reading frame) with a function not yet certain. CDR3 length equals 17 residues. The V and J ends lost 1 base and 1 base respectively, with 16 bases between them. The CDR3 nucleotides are TGTGCCAGCAGTTACTGCGGAGCACCGGTTAGGAACACTGAAGCTTTCTTT. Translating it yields CASSYCGAPVRNTEAFF.

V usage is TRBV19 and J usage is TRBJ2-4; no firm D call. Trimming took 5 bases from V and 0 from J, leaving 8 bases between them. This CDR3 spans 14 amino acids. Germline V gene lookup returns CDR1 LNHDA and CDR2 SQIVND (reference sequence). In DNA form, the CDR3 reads TGTGCCAGTAGTGACGGAGTAGCCAAAAACATTCAGTACTTC. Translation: CASSDGVAKNIQYF.

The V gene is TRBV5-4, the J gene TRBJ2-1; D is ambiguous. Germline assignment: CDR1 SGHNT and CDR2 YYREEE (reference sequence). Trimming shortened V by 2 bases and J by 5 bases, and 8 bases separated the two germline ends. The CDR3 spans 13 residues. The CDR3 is CASSFASNNEQFF. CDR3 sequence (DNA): TGTGCCAGCAGCTTTGCCAGTAACAATGAGCAGTTCTTC.

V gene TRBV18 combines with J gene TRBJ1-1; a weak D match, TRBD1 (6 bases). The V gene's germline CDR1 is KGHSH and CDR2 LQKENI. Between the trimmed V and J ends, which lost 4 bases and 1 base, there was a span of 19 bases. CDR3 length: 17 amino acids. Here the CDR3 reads CASSLQGIYMGNTEAFF. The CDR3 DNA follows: TGTGCCAGCTCACTTCAGGGGATTTATATGGGGAACACTGAAGCTTTCTTT.

DNA of the CDR3: TGTGCCAGCAGCTTAGGGAGGGGCTTGGCTGGAAACACCATATATTTT. This codes for CASSLGRGLAGNTIYF. This sequence joins TRBV5-6 and TRBJ1-3, with D maybe TRBD1 (5 bases). The CDR3 totals 16 residues. Trimming took 2 bases from V and 2 from J, leaving 14 bases between them. Per germline, CDR1 SGHDT and CDR2 YYEEEE.

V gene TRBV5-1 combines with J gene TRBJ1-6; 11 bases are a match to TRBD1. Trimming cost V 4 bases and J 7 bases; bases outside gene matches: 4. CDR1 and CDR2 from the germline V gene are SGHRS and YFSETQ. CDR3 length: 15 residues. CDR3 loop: CASSQDRGRNSPLHF. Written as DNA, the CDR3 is TGCGCCAGCAGCCAGGACAGGGGGCGAAATTCACCCCTCCACTTT.

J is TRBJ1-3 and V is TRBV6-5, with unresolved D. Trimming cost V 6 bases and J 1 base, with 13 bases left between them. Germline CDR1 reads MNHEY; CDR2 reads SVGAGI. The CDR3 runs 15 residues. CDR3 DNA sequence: TGTGCCAGCAGCCCCGACGGACTTTCTGGAAACACCATATATTTT. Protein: CASSPDGLSGNTIYF.

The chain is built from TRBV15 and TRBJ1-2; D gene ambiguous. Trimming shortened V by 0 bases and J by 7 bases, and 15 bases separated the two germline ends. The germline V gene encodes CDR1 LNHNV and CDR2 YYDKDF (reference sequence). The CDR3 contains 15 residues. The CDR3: CATSRDPSGEFGYTF. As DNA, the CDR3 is TGTGCCACCAGCAGAGATCCTAGTGGTGAATTTGGCTACACCTTC.

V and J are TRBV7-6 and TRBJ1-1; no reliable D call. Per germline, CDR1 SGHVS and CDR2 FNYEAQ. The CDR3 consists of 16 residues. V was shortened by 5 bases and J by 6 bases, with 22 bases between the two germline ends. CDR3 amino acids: CASSLNPERGLPEAFF. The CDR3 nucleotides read TGTGCCAGCAGCCTGAATCCCGAACGCGGCCTCCCTGAAGCTTTCTTT.

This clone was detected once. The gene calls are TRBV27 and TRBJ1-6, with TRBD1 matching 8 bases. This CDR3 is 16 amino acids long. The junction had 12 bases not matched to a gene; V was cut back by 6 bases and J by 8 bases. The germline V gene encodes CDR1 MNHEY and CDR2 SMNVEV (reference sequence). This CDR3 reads CASSLTTIQGDSPLHF. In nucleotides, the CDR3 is TGTGCCAGCAGCTTGACTACTATACAGGGGGATTCACCCCTCCACTTT.